This entry lists 15 T cell receptor beta chains sequenced from one sample in a study of T cells in Graves' hyperthyroidism and ophthalmopathy. Using RNA transcripts as the source, TCR beta CDR3 regions were amplified. HTBI primers were the set used in a first-round RT-PCR of the TCR CDR3. TCRdb recomputed calls from the multiplex PCR reads with MiXCR, one row per CDR3 protein. The sample records under 750,000 distinct CDR3 sequences, roughly a sixth being singletons. Sequencing was done on a sample of blood. Source of these receptors: a woman aged 45 to 65 with Graves' hyperthyroidism that later progressed to Graves' ophthalmopathy.

This clonotype was counted at least ten times. The V gene is TRBV20-1, the J gene TRBJ2-3; possible D gene TRBD2, 6 bases. Trimming removed 1 base from V and 1 base from J, with 9 bases in between. CDR1 DFQATT and CDR2 SNEGSKA come from the germline V gene (reference sequence). The CDR3 extends over 14 amino acids. This CDR3 reads CSARVPGGTDTQYF. The CDR3, as DNA: TGCAGTGCTAGAGTTCCGGGAGGCACAGATACGCAGTATTTT.

This clonotype was observed at least ten times. The chain recombines TRBV11-1 with TRBJ2-7; a weak D match, TRBD1 (5 bases). Germline V gives CDR1 SGHAT, CDR2 FQDESV (reference sequence). V was clipped by 1 base and J by 1 base, with 11 bases between them. The length of the CDR3 is 15 residues. This CDR3 reads CASSLVGPTSYEQYF. As DNA, the CDR3 is TGTGCCAGCAGCTTAGTGGGGCCGACTTCCTACGAGCAGTACTTC. The whole variable domain, filled in from reference TRBV11-1 and TRBJ2-7, reads EAEVAQSPRYKITEKSQAVAFWCDPISGHATLYWYRQILGQGPELLVQFQDESVVDDSQLPKDRFSAERLKGVDSTLKIQPAELGDSAMYLCASSLVGPTSYEQYFGPGTRLTVT.

This clonotype has ten or more counts. The chain employs TRBV11-2 and TRBJ1-1, with D unclear. Looked up from germline, CDR1 is SGHAT and CDR2 is FQNNGV. The CDR3 contains 15 residues. Trimming shortened V by 5 bases and J by 4 bases, and 17 bases separated the two germline ends. The CDR3 bases are TGTGCCAGCAGCCACGCCGGCAGGCCGAGCACTGAAGCTTTCTTT. It is translated as CASSHAGRPSTEAFF.

This clonotype was recorded many times. The CDR3 region has the DNA TGTGCCAGCAGTTCGCCAGGGAACGAAAACACCATATATTTT. Translation: CASSSPGNENTIYF. This chain connects TRBV12-3 or TRBV12-4 to TRBJ1-3; D might be TRBD1 (5 bases). Trimming left V 4 bases short and J 6 bases short, with 13 bases between. This CDR3 has 14 amino acids.

In regard to this clonotype: Just one base apart from a much larger clone, this may be a read error. This sequence joins TRBV12-3 or TRBV12-4 and TRBJ1-1; 9 bases fit TRBD1. V lost 7 bases, J lost 3 bases, and 9 bases stayed unmatched. The CDR3 is 15 residues long. Written as DNA, the CDR3 is TGTGCCAGCATCCCGGGACAGGGTGTTGACACTGAAGCTTTCTTT. It codes for CASIPGQGVDTEAFF.

V usage is TRBV7-6 and J usage is TRBJ2-3; maybe TRBD2 (6 bases). The V and J ends lost 5 bases and 0 bases respectively, with 21 bases between them. Germline V CDR1 and CDR2: SGHVS, FNYEAQ. This CDR3 region has 18 residues. The CDR3 sequence: CASSLPMTQRASTDTQYF. The CDR3 coding sequence is TGTGCCAGCAGCCTGCCAATGACCCAGCGGGCTAGCACAGATACGCAGTATTTT.

Comments on this clonotype: The junction shows a germline mismatch at one end, possibly a read error. V and J are TRBV29-1 and TRBJ1-1, with 8 bases matching TRBD1. CDR1 is SQVTM, CDR2 ANQGSEA, per germline. The CDR3 runs 13 residues. CDR3 in amino acids: CGVRAQGVTEAFF. CDR3 coding DNA: TGCGGCGTGCGGGCACAGGGGGTAACTGAAGCTTTCTTT. Full variable domain (rest looked up from reference TRBV29-1 and TRBJ1-1): SAVISQKPSRDICQRGTSLTIQCQVDSQVTMMFWYRQQPGQSLTLIATANQGSEATYESGFVIDKFPISRPNLTFSTLTVSNMSPEDSSIYLCGVRAQGVTEAFFGQGTRLTVV.

A few counts support this clonotype. The chain is built from TRBV4-1 and TRBJ1-2, with 10 bases matching TRBD1. CDR1 and CDR2 from the germline V gene are MGHRA and YSYEKL. The CDR3 has 14 residues. V shed 6 bases, J shed 7 bases, and the junction held 8 bases outside the gene matches. The CDR3 spells CASRLHGTGVGYTF. CDR3 nucleotides: TGCGCCAGCAGACTGCACGGGACAGGGGTTGGCTACACCTTC.

This clonotype has only a few counts. The chain links TRBV11-2 to TRBJ2-5; D remains unclear. The germline gives CDR1 SGHAT, CDR2 FQNNGV. This CDR3 is built from 15 residues. The V and J ends lost 1 base and 2 bases respectively, with 11 bases between them. The CDR3 spells CASSLGPRTQETQYF. The CDR3 region has the DNA TGTGCCAGCAGCTTAGGTCCCAGAACTCAAGAGACCCAGTACTTC.

The chain uses TRBV25-1 and TRBJ1-4, with no clear D. CDR1 and CDR2 (germline): MGHDK, SYGVNS. The CDR3 has 14 amino acids. Trimming shortened V by 2 bases and J by 6 bases, and 10 bases separated the two germline ends. Here the CDR3 DNA reads TGTGCCAGCAGTGAACAAGGGCCAGATGAAAAACTGTTTTTT. Translating it yields CASSEQGPDEKLFF. The full variable domain, rest sourced from reference TRBV25-1 and TRBJ1-4, is EADIYQTPRYLVIGTGKKITLECSQTMGHDKMYWYQQDPGMELHLIHYSYGVNSTEKGDLSSESTVSRIRTEHFPLTLESARPSHTSQYLCASSEQGPDEKLFFGSGTQLSVL.

The rearrangement links TRBV6-5 to TRBJ2-5; D unresolved. V was shortened by 1 base and J by 1 base, with 7 bases between the two germline ends. This CDR3 is 14 amino acids long. The germline CDR1 and CDR2 sequences are MNHEY and SVGAGI. CDR3 in DNA: TGTGCCAGCAGTTACTTGGCCCGCCAAGAGACCCAGTACTTC. Translating gives CASSYLARQETQYF.

This clonotype was seen more than once but under ten times. The V gene is TRBV5-1, the J gene TRBJ2-2, with D possibly called TRBD1 or TRBD2 (5 bases each). Trimming stripped 6 bases from V and 9 bases from J, with 24 bases between. The CDR3 covers 16 residues. Germline CDR1 is SGHRS and CDR2 is YFSETQ. The CDR3, as DNA: TGCGCCAGCAAAGGGCGGACTCAGGGACCCAAGAGGGAGCTGTTTTTT. It translates to CASKGRTQGPKRELFF.

The gene calls are TRBV27 and TRBJ2-2; D is uncertain. CDR1 and CDR2 from the germline V gene are MNHEY and SMNVEV (reference sequence). This CDR3 comprises 15 residues. V lost 6 bases, J lost 5 bases, and 16 bases lay in between. The CDR3 region has the DNA TGTGCCAGCAGATCTACCCTGGACCCTACCGGGGAGCTGTTTTTT. This sequence encodes CASRSTLDPTGELFF.

This clonotype was recorded at least ten times. The CDR3 nucleotides read TGCAGTGCTAACAAAGGGGCCTGGAGCTCCTACGAGCAGTACTTC. Translated: CSANKGAWSSYEQYF. The V call is TRBV20-1, the J call TRBJ2-7; perhaps TRBD1 as D (5 bases). The CDR3 has 15 residues. Trimming pared 4 bases from V and 0 bases from J, leaving 16 bases between. Germline CDR1 and CDR2: DFQATT and SNEGSKA (reference sequence).

This sequence joins TRBV4-1 and TRBJ1-2; D is uncertain. Trimming stripped 4 bases from V and 4 bases from J, with 19 bases between. Germline V lookup: CDR1 MGHRA, CDR2 YSYEKL. CDR3 length: 16 amino acids. The CDR3 DNA reads as TGCGCCAGCAGCCCCATGAGGGAGGTCGGCATCTATGGCTACACCTTC. It yields the protein CASSPMREVGIYGYTF.